This T cell receptor beta chain was profiled in a study of regulatory T cells in long-lasting Graves disease. On the study more broadly: Persistent cases took antithyroid drugs over 5 years and stayed TSH receptor antibody positive.

There are many counts of this clonotype. As yet, its antigen is unknown. Through Arm-PCR of CDR3 regions and iRepertoire HTBI primers, TCR beta libraries were built. TCRdb re-derived calls from the multiplex PCR reads in MiXCR, one entry per CDR3 protein. The profile shows approximately 500,000 distinct CDR3 sequences, around a fifth of them singletons. The V gene lost 5 bases and the J gene lost 3 bases, with 13 bases spanning the gap. Per the germline V gene, CDR1 is MDHEN and CDR2 is SYDVKM. The CDR3 consists of 14 residues. Time point noted: persistent/refractory GD, antithyroid drugs over 5 years with positive TRAb. The TCR library was prepared using RNA isolated from PBMCs. Study-level results: Persistent cases of Graves' showed reduced TCR diversity relative to newly diagnosed patients.

This sequence joins TRBV28 and TRBJ2-5, with D possibly matching TRBD2 (5 bases). The TCR sequence derives from a female donor with Graves disease. Specimen: peripheral blood mononuclear cells (PBMCs), collected when the disease was refractory, from a patient treated with antithyroid drugs. For the CDR3, the DNA is TGTGCCAGCAGTGGATTGAGCGGTAAAGAGACCCAGTACTTC. Its protein is CASSGLSGKETQYF.